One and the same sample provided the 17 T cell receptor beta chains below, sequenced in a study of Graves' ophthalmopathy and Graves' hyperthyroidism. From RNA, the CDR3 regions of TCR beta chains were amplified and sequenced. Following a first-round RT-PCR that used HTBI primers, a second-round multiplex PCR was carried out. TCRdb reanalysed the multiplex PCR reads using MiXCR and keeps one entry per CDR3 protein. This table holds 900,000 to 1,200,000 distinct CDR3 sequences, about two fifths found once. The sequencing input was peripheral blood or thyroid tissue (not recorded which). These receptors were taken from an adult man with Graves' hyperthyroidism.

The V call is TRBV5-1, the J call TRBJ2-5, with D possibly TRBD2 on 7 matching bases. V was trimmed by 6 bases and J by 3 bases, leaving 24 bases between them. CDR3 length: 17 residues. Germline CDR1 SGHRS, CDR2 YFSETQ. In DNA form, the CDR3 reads TGCGCCAGCACCCTAGCGTCGGGGGCTAGCGGAGAAGAGACCCAGTACTTC. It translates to CASTLASGASGEETQYF.

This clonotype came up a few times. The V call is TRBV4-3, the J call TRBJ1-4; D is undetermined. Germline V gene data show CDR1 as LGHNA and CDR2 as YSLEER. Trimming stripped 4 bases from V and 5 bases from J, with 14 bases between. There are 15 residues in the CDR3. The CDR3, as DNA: TGCGCCAGCAGCCTCGCGCCGGCCCCCAATGAAAAACTGTTTTTT. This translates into CASSLAPAPNEKLFF.

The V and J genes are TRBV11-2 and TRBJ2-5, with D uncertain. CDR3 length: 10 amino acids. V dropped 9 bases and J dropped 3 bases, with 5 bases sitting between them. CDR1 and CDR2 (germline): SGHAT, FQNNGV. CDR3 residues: CARDKETQYF. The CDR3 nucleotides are TGTGCCAGGGATAAAGAGACCCAGTACTTC.

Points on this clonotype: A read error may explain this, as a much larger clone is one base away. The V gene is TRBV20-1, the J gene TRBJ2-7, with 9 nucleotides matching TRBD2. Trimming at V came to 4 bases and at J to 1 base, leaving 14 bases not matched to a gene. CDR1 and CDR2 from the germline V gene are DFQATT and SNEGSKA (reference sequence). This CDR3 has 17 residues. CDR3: CSAKSAETSGGSYEQYF. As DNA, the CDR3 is TGCAGTGCTAAATCGGCAGAGACTAGCGGAGGGTCCTACGAGCAGTACTTC.

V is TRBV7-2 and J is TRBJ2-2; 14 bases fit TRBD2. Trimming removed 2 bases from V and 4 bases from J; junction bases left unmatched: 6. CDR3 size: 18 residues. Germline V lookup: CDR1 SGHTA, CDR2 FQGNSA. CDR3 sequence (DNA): TGTGCCAGCAGCTTAAAAAGACTAGCGGGAGGGACCACCGGGGAGCTGTTTTTT. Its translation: CASSLKRLAGGTTGELFF.

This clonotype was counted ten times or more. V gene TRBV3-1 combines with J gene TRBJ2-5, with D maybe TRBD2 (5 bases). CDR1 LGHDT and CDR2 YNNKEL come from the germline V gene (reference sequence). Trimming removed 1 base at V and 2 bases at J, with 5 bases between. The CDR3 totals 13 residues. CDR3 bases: TGTGCCAGCAGCCAAGGCGGGCAAGAGACCCAGTACTTC. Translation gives CASSQGGQETQYF.

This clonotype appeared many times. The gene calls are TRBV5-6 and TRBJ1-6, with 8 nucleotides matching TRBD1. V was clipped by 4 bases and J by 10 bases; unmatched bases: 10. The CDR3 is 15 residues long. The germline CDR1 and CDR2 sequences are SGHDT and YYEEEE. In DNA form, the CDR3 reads TGTGCCAGCAGCCTAAACAGGGGGACGGCGTCACCCCTCCACTTT. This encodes CASSLNRGTASPLHF.

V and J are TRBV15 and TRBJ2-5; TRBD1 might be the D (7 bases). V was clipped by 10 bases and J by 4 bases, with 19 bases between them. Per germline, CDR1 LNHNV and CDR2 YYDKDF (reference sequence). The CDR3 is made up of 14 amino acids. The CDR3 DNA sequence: TGTGCCAGCGGGGTGGCGACAGGGAGAGAGACCCAGTACTTC. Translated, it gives CASGVATGRETQYF.

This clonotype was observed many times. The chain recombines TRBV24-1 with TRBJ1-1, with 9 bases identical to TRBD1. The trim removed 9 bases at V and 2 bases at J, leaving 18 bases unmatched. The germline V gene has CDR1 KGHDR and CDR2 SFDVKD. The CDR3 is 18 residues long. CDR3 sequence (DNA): TGTGCCACCCCATCAACAACATACGGGACAGGGCAAAACACTGAAGCTTTCTTT. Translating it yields CATPSTTYGTGQNTEAFF.

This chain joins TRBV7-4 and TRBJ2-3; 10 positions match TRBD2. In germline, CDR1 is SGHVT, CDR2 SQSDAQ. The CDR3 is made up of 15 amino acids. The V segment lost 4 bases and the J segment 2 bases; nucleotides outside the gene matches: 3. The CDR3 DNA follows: TGTGCCAGCAGCTCGGGGACTAGCGCCACAGATACGCAGTATTTT. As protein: CASSSGTSATDTQYF.

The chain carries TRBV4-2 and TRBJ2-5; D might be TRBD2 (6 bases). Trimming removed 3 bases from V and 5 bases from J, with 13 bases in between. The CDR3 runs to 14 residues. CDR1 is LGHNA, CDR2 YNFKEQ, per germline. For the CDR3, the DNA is TGTGCCAGCAGCCATGTCGGGAGAATCGAGACCCAGTACTTC. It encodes CASSHVGRIETQYF.

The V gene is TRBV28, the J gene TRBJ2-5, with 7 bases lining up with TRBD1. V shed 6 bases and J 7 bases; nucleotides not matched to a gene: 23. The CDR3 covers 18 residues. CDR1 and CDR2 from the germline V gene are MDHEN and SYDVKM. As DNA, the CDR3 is TGTGCCAGCAGACCCGGGACAGCAATACCAGAGGATGGAGGGACCCAGTACTTC. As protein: CASRPGTAIPEDGGTQYF.

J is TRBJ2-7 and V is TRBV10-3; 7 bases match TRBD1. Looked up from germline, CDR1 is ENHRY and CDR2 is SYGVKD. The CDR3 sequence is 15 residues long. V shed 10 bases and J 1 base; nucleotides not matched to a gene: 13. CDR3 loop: CASSFDRVKSYEQYF. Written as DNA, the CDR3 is TGTGCCAGCAGCTTTGACAGGGTAAAGTCCTACGAGCAGTACTTC.

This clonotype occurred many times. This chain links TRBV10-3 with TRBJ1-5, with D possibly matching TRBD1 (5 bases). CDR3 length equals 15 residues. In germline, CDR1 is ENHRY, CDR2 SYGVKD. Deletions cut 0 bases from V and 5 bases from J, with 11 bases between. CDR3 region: CAISESMSGDQPQHF. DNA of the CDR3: TGTGCCATCAGTGAGTCGATGTCGGGGGATCAGCCCCAGCATTTT.

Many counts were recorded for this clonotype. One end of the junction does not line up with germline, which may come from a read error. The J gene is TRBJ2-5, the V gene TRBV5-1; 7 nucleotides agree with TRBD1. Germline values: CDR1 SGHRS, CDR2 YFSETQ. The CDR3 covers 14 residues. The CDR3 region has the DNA TGTGCCAGCAGCCTAAGGGACAGCCAAGAGACCCAGTACTTC. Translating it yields CASSLRDSQETQYF.

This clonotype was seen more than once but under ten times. This CDR3 is CSAEGGTSGRKYF. For the CDR3, the DNA is TGCAGTGCTGAGGGGGGGACTAGCGGGAGAAAGTACTTC. The rearrangement joins TRBV20-1 to TRBJ2-7, with 14 bases fitting TRBD2. J was trimmed by 11 bases and V by 5 bases; bases with no gene match: 8. CDR1 and CDR2 (germline): DFQATT, SNEGSKA (reference sequence). CDR3 length: 13 residues.

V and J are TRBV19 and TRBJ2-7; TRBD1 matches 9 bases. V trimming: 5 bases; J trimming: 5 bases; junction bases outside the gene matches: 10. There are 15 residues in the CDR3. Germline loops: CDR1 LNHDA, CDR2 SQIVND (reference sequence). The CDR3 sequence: CASSAPGQGRHEQYF. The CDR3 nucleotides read TGTGCCAGTAGTGCACCGGGACAGGGTCGTCACGAGCAGTACTTC.